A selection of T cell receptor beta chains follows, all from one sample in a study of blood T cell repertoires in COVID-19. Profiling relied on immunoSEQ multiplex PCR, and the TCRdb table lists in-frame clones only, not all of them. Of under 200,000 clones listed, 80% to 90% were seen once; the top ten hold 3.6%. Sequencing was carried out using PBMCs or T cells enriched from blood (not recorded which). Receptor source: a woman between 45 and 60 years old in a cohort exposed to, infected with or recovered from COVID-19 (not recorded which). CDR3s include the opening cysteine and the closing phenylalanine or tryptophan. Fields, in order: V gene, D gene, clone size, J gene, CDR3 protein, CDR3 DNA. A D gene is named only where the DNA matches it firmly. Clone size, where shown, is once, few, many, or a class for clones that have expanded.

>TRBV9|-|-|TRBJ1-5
CASSPGGGDFHQPQHF
TGTGCCAGCTCCCCTGGGGGGGGCGATTTTCATCAGCCCCAGCATTTT
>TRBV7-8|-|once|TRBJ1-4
CASTSPSGGWEKLFF
TGTGCCAGCACCTCTCCCTCGGGGGGATGGGAAAAACTGTTTTTT
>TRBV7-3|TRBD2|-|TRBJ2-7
CASSELAGGEQYF
TGTGCCAGCAGCGAGCTAGCGGGAGGGGAGCAGTACTTC
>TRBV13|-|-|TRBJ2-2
CASSLPGSGAGELFF
TGTGCCAGCAGCTTACCAGGGTCTGGAGCCGGGGAGCTGTTTTTT
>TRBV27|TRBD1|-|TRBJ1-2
CASTSNRGNYGYTF
TGTGCCAGCACGTCTAACAGGGGGAACTATGGCTACACCTTC
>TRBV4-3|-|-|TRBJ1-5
CASSQELSNQPQHF
TGCGCCAGCAGCCAAGAACTGAGCAATCAGCCCCAGCATTTT
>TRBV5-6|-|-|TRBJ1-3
CASSLVGRTGDTIYF
TGTGCCAGCAGCTTGGTGGGGAGAACGGGGGACACCATATATTTT
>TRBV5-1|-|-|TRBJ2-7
CASSLQARVDEQYF
TGCGCCAGCAGCTTACAGGCCCGCGTGGACGAGCAGTACTTC
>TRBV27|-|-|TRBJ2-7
CASSTRPSGEGYEQYF
TGTGCCAGCAGTACCAGACCATCAGGGGAGGGTTACGAGCAGTACTTC
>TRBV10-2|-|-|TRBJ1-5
CASSERSGNQPQHF
TGCGCCAGCAGTGAGCGATCAGGGAATCAGCCCCAGCATTTT
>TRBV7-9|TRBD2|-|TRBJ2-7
CASSLLSGSLAYEQYF
TGTGCCAGCAGCTTACTTAGCGGGTCTCTTGCCTACGAGCAGTACTTC
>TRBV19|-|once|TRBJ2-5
CASSVYYQETQYF
TGTGCCAGTAGTGTATACTACCAAGAGACCCAGTACTTC
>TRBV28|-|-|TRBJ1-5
CASSFGRVNQPQHF
TGTGCCAGCAGTTTTGGCAGGGTCAATCAGCCCCAGCATTTT